What follows is one TCR beta chain and its context. Its antigen is unknown. Base qualities are not recorded, but no much larger clone differs from it by a single base. Library generation was performed with 5' RACE. Data came from a NextSeq 500. In the TCR library protocol, a unique molecular identifier was attached to each TCR cDNA molecule so that PCR and sequencing errors could be corrected. In the paper's pipeline: TCR identification, UMI-based error correction and CDR3 extraction were all carried out with Decombinator tools. TCRs above a frequency of 2 per 1,000, corresponding to the top 1% of the tumor frequency distribution, were defined as expanded. Expanded tumor TCRs statistically deemed absent (corrected P<0.05) from at least one tumor region were classed as regional, and all other expanded tumor TCRs were classed as ubiquitous. Each repertoire was subsampled 100 times to 5,000 TCRs, after which Renyi diversity was computed with the R vegan package. To build CDR3 similarity networks, amino acid triplet string-kernel similarity was used, and CDR3s were connected when their pairwise similarity was above 0.82. Starting from the raw public reads, TCRdb applied fastp trimming at Q25, assembled clones with MiXCR and retained in-frame beta chains. Identical CDR3 proteins give one entry, which carries the most common genes and DNA. The V and J calls, along with clone size, are taken from TCRdb and not from the paper's own processing. The sample profile shows more than 7,500 distinct CDR3 sequences; 8% to 10% of them were found once. The leading ten clones occupy roughly 13% of the sample.

This entry is derived from a study of spatial heterogeneity in lung cancer (dated by TCRdb to between 2019 and 2020). With regard to the full study: More beta-chain than alpha-chain transcripts were consistently detected, likely reflecting higher beta-chain transcript abundance. TCR repertoire features were related to nonsynonymous mutation counts determined by whole-exome sequencing of tumor tissue. The study quantitatively compared TCR alpha and beta repertoires across multiple tumor regions, matched nontumor lung and blood in non-small cell lung cancer. In the raw uncorrected reads, each unique combination of TCR and UMI appeared more than ten times on average. In tumor regions, TCR transcript counts showed a strong correlation with a T cell transcriptional module score derived from matched bulk RNA-seq. Both alpha and beta chains were TCR-sequenced in roughly 200 tumor regions, approximately 64 matched nontumor lung samples and more than 50 PBMC samples obtained at surgery. Overall study outcomes, separate from this receptor: Additional single-cell paired TCR alpha and beta sequencing was considered necessary to confirm, at a functional level, the hypothesis that regional TCRs recognize regional mutations. The count of ubiquitous expanded TCRs correlated with the count of ubiquitous nonsynonymous mutations, and the count of regional expanded TCRs correlated with the count of regional nonsynonymous mutations. The tumor nonsynonymous mutation count correlated with the number of expanded intratumoral alpha and beta TCRs. TCR-seq coverage of tumor T cells was estimated at only approximately 7% for alpha chains and 13% for beta chains.

The sample's time point, from its label and the paper: sample taken at primary tumor resection. Samples were obtained from 72 patients with early-stage, untreated non-small cell lung cancer from the lung TRACERx cohort. Without any cell sorting, TCR sequencing was performed on whole RNA extracted either from tumor and nontumor lung tissue or from cryopreserved PBMC samples. Patients were selected for TCR sequencing only if sufficient RNA was available from at least two tumor regions. Before being selected, tumor and adjacent nontumor lung specimens were reviewed by a lung pathologist. CDR1 and CDR2 (SGDLS, YYNGEE) derive from the germline V gene. At the junction V is shortened by 4 bases and J by 1 base; bases outside the gene matches: 4. The CDR3 runs 15 amino acids, cysteine and phenylalanine included. Of all the DNA, just the CDR3 is kept, 45 bases in frame from base 1.

The chain was built from TRBV9 and TRBJ2-4; 8 central nucleotides agree with TRBD2. The TCR sequence derives from a female donor with early-stage non-small cell lung cancer. Source: lung tumor tissue, taken at surgery. The DNA sequence follows: TGTGCCAGCAGCCGGGGGGGCCAGGCCAAAAACATTCAGTACTTC. It translates as CASSRGGQAKNIQYF.